These T cell receptor beta chains were read from a single sample in a study of blood T cell repertoires in COVID-19. Using immunoSEQ multiplex PCR, the repertoire was profiled, and TCRdb retains in-frame clones only, with some absent. The sample records roughly 500,000 clones, approximately 89% being singletons. Source material: peripheral blood. All receptors come from a man aged 18 to 35 with COVID-19, enrolled during active disease. The CDR3 runs from the conserved cysteine through the conserved F or W. D genes are given only for firm matches. Some rows mark clone size as missing; the rest say once, few, many or name a class of expanded clone.

v_gene: TRBV5-1; abundance: -; d_gene: -; j_gene: TRBJ2-1; CDR3nt: TGCGCCAGCAGCGCAGGGAACTACAATGAGCAGTTCTTC; CDR3aa: CASSAGNYNEQFF
v_gene: TRBV2; abundance: -; d_gene: TRBD1; j_gene: TRBJ1-5; CDR3nt: TGTGCCAGCAGGGAGGTTACAGGGGGCCATCAGCCCCAGCATTTT; CDR3aa: CASREVTGGHQPQHF
v_gene: TRBV5-1; abundance: -; d_gene: TRBD1; j_gene: TRBJ2-5; CDR3nt: TGCGCCAGCAGCCCGGGACAGGGTTTCGAGACCCAGTACTTC; CDR3aa: CASSPGQGFETQYF
v_gene: TRBV11-2; abundance: once; d_gene: -; j_gene: TRBJ2-3; CDR3nt: TGTGCCAGCAGCGGTAGCCCCACAGATACGCAGTATTTT; CDR3aa: CASSGSPTDTQYF
v_gene: TRBV6-5; abundance: -; d_gene: -; j_gene: TRBJ1-1; CDR3nt: TGTGCCAGCAAGGGGGTGAGCACTGAAGCTTTCTTT; CDR3aa: CASKGVSTEAFF
v_gene: TRBV27; abundance: -; d_gene: -; j_gene: TRBJ1-5; CDR3nt: TGTGCCAGCAGTTTATGGAGTAGCAATCAGCCCCAGCATTTT; CDR3aa: CASSLWSSNQPQHF
v_gene: TRBV3-1/TRBV3-2; abundance: -; d_gene: TRBD2; j_gene: TRBJ2-1; CDR3nt: TGTGCCAGCAGCCAAGGGCTGCGGGGGGGCGATGAGCAGTTCTTC; CDR3aa: CASSQGLRGGDEQFF
v_gene: TRBV5-8; abundance: -; d_gene: -; j_gene: TRBJ1-6; CDR3nt: TGTGCCAGCAGCCGGGGGGGAAGGGCCTATTCACCCCTCCACTTT; CDR3aa: CASSRGGRAYSPLHF
v_gene: TRBV12-3/TRBV12-4; abundance: -; d_gene: -; j_gene: TRBJ1-2; CDR3nt: TGTGCCAGCAGCCAGACAAGGATCTATGGCTACACCTTC; CDR3aa: CASSQTRIYGYTF
v_gene: TRBV2; abundance: few; d_gene: -; j_gene: TRBJ2-1; CDR3nt: TGTGCCAGCAGTGCCCCCCAGCGGGTCTCCCAATTCTTC; CDR3aa: CASSAPQRVSQFF
v_gene: TRBV6-6; abundance: -; d_gene: -; j_gene: TRBJ2-3; CDR3nt: TGTGCCAGCAGTTACTCTCGCAGGGCGCCCACAGATACGCAGTATTTT; CDR3aa: CASSYSRRAPTDTQYF
v_gene: TRBV3-1/TRBV3-2; abundance: -; d_gene: -; j_gene: TRBJ2-1; CDR3nt: TGTGCCAGCAGCCACCGGGACAACAGCAATGAGCAGTTCTTC; CDR3aa: CASSHRDNSNEQFF
v_gene: TRBV9; abundance: -; d_gene: -; j_gene: TRBJ2-1; CDR3nt: TGTGCCAGCAGCGTAGAAGGGGACTCCCGCAATGAGCAGTTCTTC; CDR3aa: CASSVEGDSRNEQFF
v_gene: TRBV18; abundance: -; d_gene: TRBD2; j_gene: TRBJ2-2; CDR3nt: TGTGCCAGCTCACCACCGGCACTAGCGGGAGACCGAACCGGGGAGCTGTTTTTT; CDR3aa: CASSPPALAGDRTGELFF
v_gene: TRBV30; abundance: once; d_gene: TRBD2; j_gene: TRBJ2-1; CDR3nt: TGTGCCTGGAGTGTACTCCGACGGGGGGGCCCAGAGCAGTTCTTC; CDR3aa: CAWSVLRRGGPEQFF
v_gene: TRBV6-5; abundance: -; d_gene: TRBD1; j_gene: TRBJ1-1; CDR3nt: TGTGCCAGCAGGGCCCGGCAGGGGGTGACTGAAGCTTTCTTT; CDR3aa: CASRARQGVTEAFF
v_gene: TRBV10-3; abundance: -; d_gene: -; j_gene: TRBJ2-7; CDR3nt: TGTGCCATCAGTAACAGGGAGACCTACGAGCAGTACTTC; CDR3aa: CAISNRETYEQYF
v_gene: TRBV7-8; abundance: -; d_gene: TRBD2; j_gene: TRBJ2-1; CDR3nt: TGTGCCAGCAGCTTACGGAGCGGGAGGGCCTATGAGCAGTTCTTC; CDR3aa: CASSLRSGRAYEQFF
v_gene: TRBV14; abundance: -; d_gene: TRBD1; j_gene: TRBJ2-1; CDR3nt: TGTGCCAGCAGCGGAAGGACAGGCCCCTACAATGAGCAGTTCTTC; CDR3aa: CASSGRTGPYNEQFF
v_gene: TRBV5-1; abundance: -; d_gene: TRBD2; j_gene: TRBJ2-7; CDR3nt: TGCGCCAGCAGCTTGACTAGCGGGAGTTCCTACGAGCAGTACTTC; CDR3aa: CASSLTSGSSYEQYF
v_gene: TRBV27; abundance: -; d_gene: -; j_gene: TRBJ1-5; CDR3nt: TGTGCCAGCAGTGGCCGGGGTGGTGGGCCCCAGCATTTT; CDR3aa: CASSGRGGGPQHF
v_gene: TRBV28; abundance: few; d_gene: TRBD1; j_gene: TRBJ1-4; CDR3nt: TGTGCCAGCAGTCAAGGACAGGGTAAACTGTTTTTT; CDR3aa: CASSQGQGKLFF